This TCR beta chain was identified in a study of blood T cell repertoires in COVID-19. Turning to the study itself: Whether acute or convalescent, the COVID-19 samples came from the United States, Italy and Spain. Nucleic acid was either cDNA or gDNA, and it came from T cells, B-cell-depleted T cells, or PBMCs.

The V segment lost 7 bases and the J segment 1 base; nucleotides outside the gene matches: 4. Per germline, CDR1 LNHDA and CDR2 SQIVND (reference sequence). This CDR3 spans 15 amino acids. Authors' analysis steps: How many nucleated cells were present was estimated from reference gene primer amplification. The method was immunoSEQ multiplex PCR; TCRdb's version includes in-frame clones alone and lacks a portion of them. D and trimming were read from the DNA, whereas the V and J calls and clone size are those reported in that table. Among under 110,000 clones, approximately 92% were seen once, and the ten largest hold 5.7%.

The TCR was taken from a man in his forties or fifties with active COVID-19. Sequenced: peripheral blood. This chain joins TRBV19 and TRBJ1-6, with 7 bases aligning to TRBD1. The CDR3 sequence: CASTEDRSYNSPLHF. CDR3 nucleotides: TGTGCCAGTACCGAGGACAGGTCCTATAATTCACCCCTCCACTTT.